This T cell receptor beta chain was profiled in a study of T cell responses to AZD1222 COVID-19 vaccine. Regarding the study as a whole: Vaccine-associated CD4 TCRs spanned spike, dominant at 160-218 and 743-854.

TCRdb's table, derived via immunoSEQ multiplex PCR, lists solely in-frame clones and lacks some. The table has 100,000 to 150,000 clones, around 90% seen once. V lost 4 bases to trimming and J lost 5 bases; unmatched junction nucleotides: 5. CDR1 is MGHRA and CDR2 is YSYEKL in the germline V gene. CDR3 length: 14 amino acids. For this clone: Its antigen is unidentified.

Source: peripheral blood, taken on day 0 of AZD1222 vaccination. The chain has TRBV4-1 and TRBJ2-7; the match to TRBD1 covers 10 bases. The clonotype originates from an adult in good health. CDR3 loop: CASSPRTGGNEQYF. As DNA, the CDR3 is TGCGCCAGCAGCCCAAGGACAGGGGGAAACGAGCAGTACTTC.